The 5 T cell receptor beta chains listed next were all sequenced from one sample in a study of OX40 agonist ivuxolimab in advanced cancers. TCRdb keeps only in-frame clones here, not all; method: immunoSEQ multiplex PCR. Of about 26,000 clones listed, around four fifths are singletons. The source material was CD4+ or CD8+ T cells sorted from blood, sampled in a trial of the OX40 agonist ivuxolimab. The origin of the receptors is an adult with an advanced solid tumor such as melanoma, head and neck, liver or kidney cancer.

The chain links TRBV27 to TRBJ2-1; 7 bases agree with TRBD1. The V and J ends lost 5 bases and 7 bases, in that order; junction bases with no gene match: 11. Per the germline V gene, CDR1 is MNHEY and CDR2 is SMNVEV (reference sequence). The CDR3 covers 15 residues. The CDR3 reads CASSETGLSRNEQFF. CDR3 bases: TGTGCCAGCAGTGAGACAGGGCTCTCGAGAAATGAGCAGTTCTTC.

CDR3 in DNA: TGCGCCAGCGCATTGTATCGGGGTGGGGCCAACGTCCTGACTTTC. This codes for CASALYRGGANVLTF. The chain employs TRBV4-1 and TRBJ2-6; a weak D match, TRBD2 (5 bases). Germline CDR1 MGHRA, CDR2 YSYEKL. V lost 8 bases and J 3 bases, leaving 14 bases between the germline ends. The CDR3 has 15 amino acids.

This chain links TRBV29-1 with TRBJ1-2; D perhaps matches TRBD1 (6 bases). The CDR3 totals 17 residues. The V and J ends lost 5 bases and 4 bases respectively, with 26 bases between them. Germline V CDR1 and CDR2: SQVTM, ANQGSEA. The CDR3 sequence: CSVPGSRDNRGGYGYTF. The CDR3 DNA reads TGCAGCGTTCCAGGGTCCCGGGACAATCGGGGGGGCTATGGCTACACCTTC.

In this sample, this clone is medium-sized. The chain is built from TRBV10-3 and TRBJ1-1; D is undetermined. This CDR3 is built from 15 residues. Trimming removed 0 bases from V and 2 bases from J, with 10 bases in between. Germline V gene lookup returns CDR1 ENHRY and CDR2 SYGVKD. The CDR3 loop is CAISESDSINTEAFF. The DNA for the CDR3 is TGTGCCATCAGTGAGTCGGACTCCATTAACACTGAAGCTTTCTTT.

The chain has TRBV30 and TRBJ2-2, with D perhaps TRBD2 (6 bases). The CDR3 runs 19 residues. V lost 0 bases, J lost 0 bases, and 20 bases lay in between. Germline assignment: CDR1 GTSNPN and CDR2 SVGIG (reference sequence). The CDR3 sequence is CAWSVAELAYSANTGELFF. The CDR3 nucleotides read TGTGCCTGGAGTGTCGCGGAGCTAGCGTATTCCGCGAACACCGGGGAGCTGTTTTTT. Full variable domain (outside the CDR3, taken from reference TRBV30 and TRBJ2-2): SQTIHQWPATLVQPVGSPLSLECTVEGTSNPNLYWYRQAAGRGLQLLFYSVGIGQISSEVPQNLSASRPQDRQFILSSKKLLLSDSGFYLCAWSVAELAYSANTGELFFGEGSRLTVL.